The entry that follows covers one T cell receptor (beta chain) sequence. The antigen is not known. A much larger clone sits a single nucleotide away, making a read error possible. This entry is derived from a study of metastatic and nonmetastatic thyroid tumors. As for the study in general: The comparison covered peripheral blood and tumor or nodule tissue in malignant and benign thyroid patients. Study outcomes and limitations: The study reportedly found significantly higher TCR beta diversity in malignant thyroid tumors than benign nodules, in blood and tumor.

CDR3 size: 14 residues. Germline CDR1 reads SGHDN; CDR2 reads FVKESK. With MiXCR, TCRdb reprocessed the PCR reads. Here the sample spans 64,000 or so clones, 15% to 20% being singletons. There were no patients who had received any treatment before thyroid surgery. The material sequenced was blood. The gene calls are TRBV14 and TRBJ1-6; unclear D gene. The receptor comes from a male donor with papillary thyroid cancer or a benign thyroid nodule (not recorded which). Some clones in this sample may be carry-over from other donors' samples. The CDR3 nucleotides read TGTGCCAGCTGCCAAGATCCCTATAATTCACCCCTCCACTTT. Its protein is CASCQDPYNSPLHF. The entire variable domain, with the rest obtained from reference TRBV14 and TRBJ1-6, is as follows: EAGVTQFPSHSVIEKGQTVTLRCDPISGHDNLYWYRRVMGKEIKFLLHFVKESKQDESGMPNNRFLAERTGGTYSTLKVQPAELEDSGVYFCASCQDPYNSPLHFGNGTRLTVT.